Below, 25 T cell receptor beta chains from the same sample are listed, as sequenced in a study of blood T cell repertoires in COVID-19. Sequencing used immunoSEQ multiplex PCR; TCRdb keeps in-frame clones, though not all of them. The data show 150,000 or so clones, approximately 86% seen once. The sequenced sample consisted of PBMCs or T cells enriched from blood (not recorded which). The source of these receptors is a woman aged 40 to 49 who had been exposed to COVID-19.

This chain uses TRBV27 with TRBJ2-5; 14 positions match TRBD2. Trimming cost V 6 bases and J 4 bases; bases outside gene matches: 16. This CDR3 has 19 amino acids. Germline CDR1 and CDR2: MNHEY and SMNVEV (reference sequence). The CDR3 nucleotides are TGTGCCAGCAGCCTCGGAACGGGGACTAGCGGGAGTAAGTCAGAGACCCAGTACTTC. This codes for CASSLGTGTSGSKSETQYF.

The V and J genes are TRBV19 and TRBJ1-2; 7 nucleotides agree with TRBD1. Germline V gives CDR1 LNHDA, CDR2 SQIVND (reference sequence). V lost 3 bases and J lost 1; bases outside the gene matches: 5. The CDR3 sequence is 15 residues long. The CDR3 spells CASSIPRDSNYGYTF. CDR3 bases: TGTGCCAGTAGTATTCCCCGGGACAGTAACTATGGCTACACCTTC.

The V call is TRBV12-5, the J call TRBJ2-4; 16 bases line up with TRBD2. The junction had 9 bases not matched to a gene; V was cut back by 0 bases and J by 1 base. CDR3 length: 21 residues. Germline CDR1 reads LGHNT; CDR2 reads FRNRAP. The CDR3 sequence: CASGLVPTGTSGRAAKNIQYF. The CDR3 coding sequence is TGTGCTAGTGGTTTGGTTCCTACCGGGACTAGCGGGAGGGCGGCCAAAAACATTCAGTACTTC.

This clone was detected only a few times. The V call is TRBV7-8, the J call TRBJ2-2; D is perhaps TRBD1 (6 bases). This CDR3 has 14 residues. The germline V gene has CDR1 SGHVS and CDR2 FQNEAQ. The germline V and J ends were trimmed by 5 bases and 7 bases, with 14 bases remaining between them. CDR3 sequence reads: CASSPVGANGELFF. The CDR3 DNA follows: TGTGCCAGCAGCCCAGTGGGGGCGAACGGGGAGCTGTTTTTT.

The gene calls are TRBV6-5 and TRBJ1-2, with TRBD1 identical over 7 bases. The ends lost 3 bases at V and 3 bases at J; junction bases unmatched: 1. There are 13 residues in the CDR3. CDR1 and CDR2 (germline): MNHEY, SVGAGI. CDR3 residues: CASSYRGHYGYTF. CDR3 nucleotides: TGTGCCAGCAGTTATAGGGGGCACTATGGCTACACCTTC.

This clone was counted a single time. The chain uses TRBV10-3 and TRBJ1-4; a weak D match, TRBD1 (5 bases). CDR3 length: 13 amino acids. Germline loops: CDR1 ENHRY, CDR2 SYGVKD. The V gene lost 4 bases and the J gene lost 8 bases, with 11 bases spanning the gap. DNA of the CDR3: TGTGCCATCAGTGGGGGGGGGAACGAAAAACTGTTTTTT. It specifies CAISGGGNEKLFF.

CDR3: CASSTGVLNTEAFF. The CDR3 DNA reads TGTGCCAGTAGTACAGGGGTCCTGAACACTGAAGCTTTCTTT. The chain uses TRBV19 and TRBJ1-1, with D tentatively TRBD1 (6 bases). The germline V gene has CDR1 LNHDA and CDR2 SQIVND (reference sequence). With 4 bases removed from V and 0 bases from J, the gap between germline ends came to 9 bases. The CDR3 runs 14 residues.

The J gene is TRBJ2-2, the V gene TRBV5-1; the D gene is possibly TRBD1 (5 bases). The germline gives CDR1 SGHRS, CDR2 YFSETQ. CDR3 length: 15 residues. Trimming took off 4 bases at V and 1 base at J, with 11 bases between the two ends. In DNA form, the CDR3 reads TGCGCCAGCAGCCTCCAGGGTGGGAACACCGGGGAGCTGTTTTTT. As protein: CASSLQGGNTGELFF.

The CDR3 spells CASSRTANSPLHF. The CDR3 coding sequence is TGTGCCAGCAGTCGAACAGCCAATTCACCCCTCCACTTT. This sequence joins TRBV2 and TRBJ1-6; D not certain. The CDR3 contains 13 residues. Germline loops: CDR1 SNHLY, CDR2 FYNNEI. Trimming removed 5 bases at V and 7 bases at J, with 9 bases between.

This chain uses TRBV2 with TRBJ2-7; tentative D call: TRBD2 (5 bases). Germline V gene lookup returns CDR1 SNHLY and CDR2 FYNNEI. This CDR3 has 15 amino acids. V was pared by 2 bases and J by 7 bases, with 18 bases between. CDR3 DNA: TGTGCCAGCAGTGAATTTGGTCCAGCGGCGCTAGAGCAGTACTTC. This encodes CASSEFGPAALEQYF.

Notes on this clone: The junction departs from the called germline gene at one end, perhaps through a read error. The rearrangement uses TRBV7-3 and TRBJ1-2; tentatively, D is TRBD1 (6 bases). Germline V gene lookup returns CDR1 SGHTA and CDR2 FQGTGA. This CDR3 contains 14 residues. CDR3 in amino acids: CASSLLPGDYDYTF. CDR3 nucleotide sequence: TGTGCCAGCAGCTTATTACCAGGGGATTATGACTACACCTTC. Full variable domain (outside the CDR3, taken from reference TRBV7-3 and TRBJ1-2): GAGVSQTPSNKVTEKGKYVELRCDPISGHTALYWYRQSLGQGPEFLIYFQGTGAADDSGLPNDRFFAVRPEGSVSTLKIQRTERGDSAVYLCASSLLPGDYDYTFGSGTRLTVV.

The chain is built from TRBV7-3 and TRBJ2-1, with 9 bases identical to TRBD2. CDR3 length: 16 amino acids. J gave up 10 bases and V 7 bases, and 17 bases lay outside the gene matches. CDR1 is SGHTA, CDR2 FQGTGA, per germline. Here the CDR3 DNA reads TGTGCCAGCACTCAAGGTGGTAGCGGGGGCTCGGGGGAGCAGTTCTTC. As protein: CASTQGGSGGSGEQFF.

The chain combines TRBV6-5 with TRBJ2-5, with 9 bases identical to TRBD1. The CDR3 contains 15 residues. After removal of 5 bases from V and 5 bases from J, the junction contained 9 bases not matched to a gene. Germline CDR1 and CDR2: MNHEY and SVGAGI. CDR3 protein: CASSPRDRVRETQYF. DNA for the CDR3: TGTGCCAGCAGTCCCCGGGACAGGGTTCGGGAGACCCAGTACTTC.

The chain recombines TRBV28 with TRBJ2-7, with 9 bases aligning to TRBD1. Germline V gene sequence: CDR1 MDHEN, CDR2 SYDVKM. Germline trimming cut 7 bases from V and 3 bases from J; bases unmatched to any gene: 10. This CDR3 is 15 amino acids long. The CDR3 here is CASNLGQGTLYEQYF. In DNA form, the CDR3 reads TGTGCCAGCAACCTGGGACAGGGAACGCTCTACGAGCAGTACTTC.

This sequence joins TRBV4-1 and TRBJ1-3, with unresolved D. The germline V and J ends were trimmed by 0 bases and 3 bases, with 9 bases remaining between them. The CDR3 is 15 residues long. The germline V gene encodes CDR1 MGHRA and CDR2 YSYEKL. CDR3 nucleotides: TGCGCCAGCAGCCAAGATAGCTCTCGTGGAAACACCATATATTTT. Amino acid sequence: CASSQDSSRGNTIYF.

In this sample, this clone turned up once. The gene calls are TRBV28 and TRBJ1-1, with D possibly matching TRBD1 (6 bases). This CDR3 spans 13 amino acids. Trimming shortened V by 8 bases and J by 6 bases, and 16 bases separated the two germline ends. Germline CDR1 and CDR2: MDHEN and SYDVKM. CDR3 region: CASGVGQSPEAFF. In nucleotides, the CDR3 is TGTGCCAGCGGTGTAGGACAGTCACCTGAAGCTTTCTTT.

The V and J genes are TRBV4-1 and TRBJ2-7, with D maybe TRBD2 (7 bases). V gave up 3 bases and J gave up 3 bases, with 15 bases separating them. CDR1 and CDR2 (germline): MGHRA, YSYEKL. The CDR3 is 15 residues long. The CDR3 loop is CASSQDRGALYEQYF. The CDR3 DNA sequence: TGCGCCAGCAGCCAGGACCGGGGGGCGCTCTACGAGCAGTACTTC.

The chain is built from TRBV18 and TRBJ1-2; TRBD1 matches 7 bases. This CDR3 contains 16 residues. V lost 0 bases and J lost 0; bases outside the gene matches: 4. Germline CDR1 KGHSH, CDR2 LQKENI. This CDR3 reads CASSPPGQRANYGYTF. Written as DNA, the CDR3 is TGTGCCAGCTCACCACCGGGACAGCGAGCTAACTATGGCTACACCTTC.

V and J are TRBV28 and TRBJ1-1, with 7 bases that match TRBD1. V dropped 2 bases and J dropped 5; count of bases not matched to a gene: 11. This CDR3 comprises 16 residues. Per the germline V gene, CDR1 is MDHEN and CDR2 is SYDVKM. The CDR3 is CASSLMVSRGLTEAFF. The CDR3 DNA reads as TGTGCCAGCAGTTTAATGGTGAGCAGGGGGTTGACTGAAGCTTTCTTT.

The rearrangement joins TRBV28 to TRBJ2-1; 10 nucleotides line up with TRBD2. The junction had 4 bases not matched to a gene; V was cut back by 6 bases and J by 5 bases. This CDR3 spans 14 amino acids. Germline V gene lookup returns CDR1 MDHEN and CDR2 SYDVKM. CDR3 DNA sequence: TGTGCCAGCAGGGGGCTAGCGGGAGACAATGAGCAGTTCTTC. It is translated as CASRGLAGDNEQFF.

The chain combines TRBV2 with TRBJ1-1; perhaps TRBD1 as D (5 bases). The CDR3 consists of 14 residues. Germline V gene data show CDR1 as SNHLY and CDR2 as FYNNEI. Trimming shortened V by 6 bases and J by 2 bases, and 13 bases separated the two germline ends. The CDR3 region has the DNA TGTGCCAGCAGGCCCTTTCAGGGAAACACTGAAGCTTTCTTT. The encoded protein is CASRPFQGNTEAFF.

The chain carries TRBV7-3 and TRBJ2-1; 9 nucleotides match TRBD2. The CDR3 consists of 16 residues. Trimming cost V 5 bases and J 7 bases; bases outside gene matches: 12. The germline V gene has CDR1 SGHTA and CDR2 FQGTGA. Here the CDR3 reads CASSPLAGGPLNEQFF. The CDR3 DNA sequence: TGTGCCAGCAGCCCTTTGGCGGGGGGGCCCTTGAATGAGCAGTTCTTC.

The CDR3 sequence: CASSPYRGRGSGANVLTF. The CDR3 DNA reads as TGTGCCAGCAGCCCGTACAGGGGAAGGGGCTCTGGGGCCAACGTCCTGACTTTC. The chain links TRBV5-4 to TRBJ2-6; 7 bases agree with TRBD1. The CDR3 extends over 18 amino acids. The junction had 10 bases not matched to a gene; V was cut back by 4 bases and J by 0 bases. CDR1 and CDR2 from the germline V gene are SGHNT and YYREEE (reference sequence). The variable domain in full, with the rest retrieved from reference TRBV5-4 and TRBJ2-6, is ETGVTQSPTHLIKTRGQQVTLRCSSQSGHNTVSWYQQALGQGPQFIFQYYREEENGRGNFPPRFSGLQFPNYSSELNVNALELDDSALYLCASSPYRGRGSGANVLTFGAGSRLTVL.

The chain is built from TRBV5-5 and TRBJ1-4; D is perhaps TRBD1 (6 bases). V was trimmed by 2 bases and J by 4 bases, leaving 18 bases between them. This CDR3 region has 17 residues. Germline CDR1 is SGHKS and CDR2 is YYEKEE (reference sequence). CDR3 in DNA: TGTGCCAGCAGCTTAGGAGGACAGCTTACTAATAATGAAAAACTGTTTTTT. This gives the protein CASSLGGQLTNNEKLFF.

V is TRBV20-1 and J is TRBJ2-7, with 14 bases lining up with TRBD2. Per germline, CDR1 DFQATT and CDR2 SNEGSKA (reference sequence). Trimming cost V 3 bases and J 7 bases; bases outside gene matches: 8. This CDR3 is 15 amino acids long. The CDR3 region is CSASMGLAGVREQYF. The CDR3 region has the DNA TGCAGTGCTAGTATGGGACTAGCGGGAGTCAGGGAGCAGTACTTC.